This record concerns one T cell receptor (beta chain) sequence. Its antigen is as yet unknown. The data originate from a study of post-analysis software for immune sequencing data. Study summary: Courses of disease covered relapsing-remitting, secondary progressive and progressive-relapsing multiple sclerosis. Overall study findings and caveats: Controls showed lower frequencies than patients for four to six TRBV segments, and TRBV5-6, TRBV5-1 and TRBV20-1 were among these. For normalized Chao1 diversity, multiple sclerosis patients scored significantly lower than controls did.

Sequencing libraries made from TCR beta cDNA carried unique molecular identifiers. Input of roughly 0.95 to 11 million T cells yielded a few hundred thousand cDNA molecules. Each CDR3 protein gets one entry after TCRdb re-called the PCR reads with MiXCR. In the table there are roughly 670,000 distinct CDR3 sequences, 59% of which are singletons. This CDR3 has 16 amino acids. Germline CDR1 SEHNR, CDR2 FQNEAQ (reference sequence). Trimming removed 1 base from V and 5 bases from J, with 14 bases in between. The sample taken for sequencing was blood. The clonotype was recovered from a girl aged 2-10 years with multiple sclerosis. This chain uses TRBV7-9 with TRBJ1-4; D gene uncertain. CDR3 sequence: CASSLGAEPPNEKLFF. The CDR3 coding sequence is TGTGCCAGCAGCTTAGGAGCAGAGCCCCCAAATGAAAAACTGTTTTTT.